The source of this T cell receptor beta chain is a study of response to subunit inactivated influenza vaccine. TCRdb ran MiXCR on the RT-PCR reads and lists one entry per CDR3 protein. This sample has 500,000 to 750,000 distinct CDR3 sequences; 12% to 15% occur once, and the top ten carry 11%. The CDR3 is made up of 13 amino acids. CDR1 is SGHVS, CDR2 FNYEAQ, per germline. V was cut by 5 bases and J by 4 bases, with 9 bases left in between. This clonotype was counted ten times or more. Its antigen is not known. Broader study findings: That few new T cells are recruited by each seasonal influenza vaccination was the authors' suggestion.

This TCR derives from a man aged 50-59 years who received an inactivated influenza vaccine. V gene TRBV7-6 combines with J gene TRBJ2-1; possible D gene TRBD1, 5 bases. The sequencing here drew on PBMCs from blood, taken less than 13 days after vaccination. In DNA form, the CDR3 reads TGTGCCAGCAGCCCTACAGGATACAATGAGCAGTTCTTC. Residues: CASSPTGYNEQFF.